The next 32 T cell receptor beta chains were all read from a single sample in a study of cytomegalovirus exposure and HLA in healthy donors. Produced via immunoSEQ multiplex PCR; TCRdb's table is partial and in-frame only. The sample has approximately 200,000 clones, around 90% seen once. Sequencing was done on a sample of PBMCs. The receptor source for this set is a woman under 30 in good health and CMV-seronegative.

This chain joins TRBV10-3 and TRBJ2-2; the match to TRBD1 covers 8 bases. The germline V gene encodes CDR1 ENHRY and CDR2 SYGVKD. J gave up 0 bases and V 10 bases, and 10 bases lay outside the gene matches. This CDR3 region has 16 residues. This CDR3 reads CATRESGGANTGELFF. For the CDR3, the DNA is TGTGCCACCCGCGAATCAGGGGGCGCGAACACCGGGGAGCTGTTTTTT.

The chain couples TRBV6-5 to TRBJ2-7; 8 bases line up with TRBD1. This CDR3 is built from 13 residues. CDR1 and CDR2 from the germline V gene are MNHEY and SVGAGI. The V and J ends lost 5 bases and 1 base, in that order; junction bases with no gene match: 1. CDR3 nucleotide sequence: TGTGCCAGCAGTCGGACAGGGTCCTACGAGCAGTACTTC. Amino acid sequence: CASSRTGSYEQYF.

This clone was detected only once. The chain employs TRBV28 and TRBJ2-7, with a weak D call TRBD1 (6 bases). The CDR3 totals 13 residues. The V and J ends lost 6 bases and 5 bases respectively, with 14 bases between them. In germline, CDR1 is MDHEN, CDR2 SYDVKM. As DNA, the CDR3 is TGTGCCAGCAGCCCAACAGGGATCAACGAGCAGTACTTC. This codes for CASSPTGINEQYF.

This chain links TRBV4-1 with TRBJ2-1; a weak D match, TRBD2 (5 bases). Per the germline V gene, CDR1 is MGHRA and CDR2 is YSYEKL. CDR3 length: 16 residues. Trimming left V 4 bases short and J 1 base short, with 14 bases between. In DNA form, the CDR3 reads TGCGCCAGCAGCCCAAGCTTGGAGGATTCCTACAATGAGCAGTTCTTC. This translates into CASSPSLEDSYNEQFF.

This chain uses TRBV7-9 with TRBJ2-7; TRBD1 agrees at 7 bases. With 6 bases clipped from V and 5 bases from J, the junction kept 4 bases outside the gene matches. The CDR3 spans 12 residues. Germline assignment: CDR1 SEHNR and CDR2 FQNEAQ (reference sequence). This CDR3 is CASRDDRDEQYF. CDR3 bases: TGTGCCAGCAGAGACGACAGGGACGAGCAGTACTTC.

The chain employs TRBV7-8 and TRBJ1-2; D possibly corresponds to TRBD1 (5 bases). V dropped 5 bases and J dropped 2 bases, with 15 bases sitting between them. The CDR3 consists of 15 residues. Germline V gene data show CDR1 as SGHVS and CDR2 as FQNEAQ. CDR3 amino acids: CASSPAGRRNYGYTF. CDR3 nucleotides: TGTGCCAGCAGCCCCGCGGGACGCCGGAACTATGGCTACACCTTC.

V and J are TRBV29-1 and TRBJ2-2; TRBD1 is a possible D gene (5 bases). This CDR3 comprises 12 residues. V lost 6 bases to trimming and J lost 4 bases, with 9 bases between them. From germline, CDR1 is SQVTM and CDR2 ANQGSEA. The CDR3: CSVTGVTGELFF. Here the CDR3 DNA reads TGCAGCGTCACAGGAGTCACCGGGGAGCTGTTTTTT.

In nucleotides, the CDR3 is TGCAGCGTGGAGGACAGGGTAGCGGGCGAGCAGTACTTC. Translation gives CSVEDRVAGEQYF. The chain employs TRBV29-1 and TRBJ2-7; tentative D call: TRBD1 (8 bases). V lost 6 bases to trimming and J lost 6 bases, with 18 bases between them. Germline lookup yields CDR1 SQVTM and CDR2 ANQGSEA. The CDR3 extends over 13 amino acids.

The genes are TRBV5-6 and TRBJ2-7; D is undetermined. V lost 3 bases to trimming and J lost 1 base, with 8 bases between them. The CDR3 length is 13 residues. Germline lookup yields CDR1 SGHDT and CDR2 YYEEEE. CDR3 amino acids: CASSSRPSYEQYF. The CDR3 bases are TGTGCCAGCAGCTCTAGGCCATCCTACGAGCAGTACTTC.

V and J are TRBV4-2 and TRBJ2-7; 7 nucleotides agree with TRBD2. Per the germline V gene, CDR1 is LGHNA and CDR2 is YNFKEQ. Trimming removed 2 bases from V and 3 bases from J; junction bases left unmatched: 13. The CDR3 covers 17 residues. CDR3 amino acids: CASSQRSRGSTDYEQYF. In DNA form, the CDR3 reads TGTGCCAGCAGCCAAAGGTCTCGCGGGAGCACTGACTACGAGCAGTACTTC.

CDR3 in DNA: TGTGCCACAAGGGGGAGCCGGTATGGCTACACCTTC. Protein sequence: CATRGSRYGYTF. The chain joins TRBV6-6 to TRBJ1-2; TRBD1 is a possible D gene (6 bases). Trimming removed 10 bases at V and 5 bases at J, with 14 bases between. Germline V gene lookup returns CDR1 MNHNY and CDR2 SVGAGI (reference sequence). The CDR3 runs 12 residues.

V is TRBV9 and J is TRBJ2-5, with D perhaps TRBD1 (6 bases). The CDR3 totals 14 residues. The germline gives CDR1 SGDLS, CDR2 YYNGEE. Trimming stripped 3 bases from V and 4 bases from J, with 13 bases between. The CDR3 reads CASSAQQGAETQYF. The DNA of the CDR3 is TGTGCCAGCAGCGCCCAACAGGGTGCAGAGACCCAGTACTTC. The full variable domain, its missing parts supplied by reference TRBV9 and TRBJ2-5, is DSGVTQTPKHLITATGQRVTLRCSPRSGDLSVYWYQQSLDQGLQFLIQYYNGEERAKGNILERFSAQQFPDLHSELNLSSLELGDSALYFCASSAQQGAETQYFGPGTRLLVL.

This chain uses TRBV2 with TRBJ2-5, with D possibly being TRBD2 (6 bases). This CDR3 region has 15 residues. Looked up from germline, CDR1 is SNHLY and CDR2 is FYNNEI. V was cut by 2 bases and J by 4 bases, with 14 bases left in between. CDR3: CASSETPGEVETQYF. The CDR3 coding sequence is TGTGCCAGCAGTGAAACCCCGGGAGAGGTAGAGACCCAGTACTTC.

The chain couples TRBV11-2 to TRBJ2-7, with 7 bases matching TRBD2. V shed 3 bases and J 3 bases; nucleotides not matched to a gene: 8. Germline V lookup: CDR1 SGHAT, CDR2 FQNNGV. The CDR3 is 15 amino acids. CDR3 amino acids: CASSFGLDPFYEQYF. CDR3 DNA: TGTGCCAGCAGCTTCGGACTAGATCCCTTCTACGAGCAGTACTTC.

Concerning this clone itself: The junction differs from germline at one of its ends, possibly a read error. This chain links TRBV7-7 with TRBJ2-1; TRBD2 agrees at 8 bases. This CDR3 is 17 amino acids long. Germline V gene sequence: CDR1 SSHAT, CDR2 FNYEAQ (reference sequence). In nucleotides, the CDR3 is TGTGCTAGCAGCTTAGTTGGGGTTCGGGCGGGAGGCCATGAGCAGTTCTTC. It codes for CASSLVGVRAGGHEQFF.

The rearrangement links TRBV6-1 to TRBJ1-2, with D possibly TRBD1 on 5 matching bases. In germline, CDR1 is MNHNS, CDR2 SASEGT. The germline V and J ends were trimmed by 6 bases and 0 bases, with 8 bases remaining between them. This CDR3 region has 13 residues. The CDR3 coding sequence is TGTGCCAGCAGACAGGACCCTAACTATGGCTACACCTTC. It yields the protein CASRQDPNYGYTF.

The chain recombines TRBV5-1 with TRBJ2-1, with TRBD2 identical over 8 bases. The germline CDR1 and CDR2 sequences are SGHRS and YFSETQ. After removal of 0 bases from V and 12 bases from J, the junction contained 2 bases not matched to a gene. The CDR3 has 12 residues. The CDR3 sequence is CASSLVGLVQFF. The CDR3 DNA reads TGCGCCAGCAGCTTGGTGGGACTAGTGCAGTTCTTC.

The chain employs TRBV19 and TRBJ1-5, with 12 bases lining up with TRBD1. The CDR3 runs to 19 residues. Germline V gene lookup returns CDR1 LNHDA and CDR2 SQIVND (reference sequence). V trimming: 9 bases; J trimming: 4 bases; junction bases outside the gene matches: 19. CDR3 residues: CASLSGGDRGLFGNQPQHF. The CDR3 region has the DNA TGTGCCAGCCTCTCGGGGGGGGACAGGGGGCTTTTTGGGAATCAGCCCCAGCATTTT.

The V and J genes are TRBV5-4 and TRBJ1-4; 8 bases map to TRBD1. Germline CDR1 and CDR2: SGHNT and YYREEE (reference sequence). Losses at the gene ends were 4 bases for V and 7 bases for J; bases not matched to a gene: 6. This CDR3 is built from 14 residues. The CDR3 is CASSPGQGGEKLFF. CDR3 nucleotide sequence: TGTGCCAGCAGCCCCGGACAGGGAGGTGAAAAACTGTTTTTT.

V usage is TRBV19 and J usage is TRBJ2-5; the D gene is possibly TRBD1 (6 bases). V was trimmed by 8 bases and J by 7 bases, leaving 20 bases between them. The CDR3 covers 14 residues. Germline assignment: CDR1 LNHDA and CDR2 SQIVND (reference sequence). The CDR3 DNA follows: TGTGCCAGTGCTCACAGGGAATCTAAGCGGACCCAGTACTTC. Translation: CASAHRESKRTQYF.

This chain's CDR3 is CASSLTLLAGPYNEQFF. The CDR3 region has the DNA TGCGCCAGCAGCTTGACCCTACTAGCGGGCCCCTACAATGAGCAGTTCTTC. The genes are TRBV5-1 and TRBJ2-1; 9 bases line up with TRBD2. Germline V gene lookup returns CDR1 SGHRS and CDR2 YFSETQ. Trimming took 1 base from V and 2 from J; bases not matched to a gene: 7. CDR3 length: 17 amino acids.

The rearrangement uses TRBV6-1 and TRBJ1-1, with TRBD1 identical over 7 bases. The CDR3 is 13 residues long. Per the germline V gene, CDR1 is MNHNS and CDR2 is SASEGT. V lost 6 bases, J lost 8 bases, and 9 bases stayed unmatched. The CDR3 sequence: CASRGQLGTEAFF. Here the CDR3 DNA reads TGTGCCAGCAGGGGACAGCTAGGGACGGAAGCTTTCTTT.

This clone was found a few times. This chain joins TRBV19 and TRBJ1-5; D possibly corresponds to TRBD1 (6 bases). With 9 bases removed from V and 7 bases from J, the gap between germline ends came to 19 bases. Germline-derived CDR1 and CDR2 are LNHDA and SQIVND (reference sequence). The CDR3 is 14 residues long. The CDR3 spells CASRLTGNGQPQHF. CDR3 in DNA: TGTGCCAGCCGACTGACAGGAAACGGGCAGCCCCAGCATTTT.

The V and J genes are TRBV7-6 and TRBJ2-3; 7 bases match TRBD2. After removal of 0 bases from V and 0 bases from J, the junction contained 3 bases not matched to a gene. The CDR3 spans 16 residues. Germline lookup yields CDR1 SGHVS and CDR2 FNYEAQ. For the CDR3, the DNA is TGTGCCAGCAGCTTAGCGGTTAGCGGGAGCACAGATACGCAGTATTTT. This translates into CASSLAVSGSTDTQYF.

The gene calls are TRBV9 and TRBJ2-2; the D gene is possibly TRBD2 (5 bases). This CDR3 contains 14 residues. Germline CDR1 and CDR2: SGDLS and YYNGEE. Trimming removed 3 bases at V and 6 bases at J, with 12 bases between. The CDR3 sequence: CASSASSLAGELFF. The CDR3 DNA follows: TGTGCCAGCAGCGCATCTAGCTTAGCCGGGGAGCTGTTTTTT.

The V call is TRBV7-8, the J call TRBJ2-7, with 13 bases fitting TRBD2. CDR3 length: 16 amino acids. V was pared by 4 bases and J by 6 bases, with 9 bases of the junction left unmatched. Germline values: CDR1 SGHVS, CDR2 FQNEAQ. Written as DNA, the CDR3 is TGTGCCAGCAGCTACGGACTAGCGGGAGAAGAGGGCGAGCAGTACTTC. Translation gives CASSYGLAGEEGEQYF.

The rearrangement uses TRBV7-8 and TRBJ2-2; TRBD2 matches at 10 bases. The junction had 20 bases not matched to a gene; V was cut back by 5 bases and J by 5 bases. This CDR3 has 20 residues. The germline V gene encodes CDR1 SGHVS and CDR2 FQNEAQ. Here the CDR3 DNA reads TGTGCCAGCAGCCCCCCCGGTAGGACGAGCGGGAGGGCCAATACCGGGGAGCTGTTTTTT. Translated, it gives CASSPPGRTSGRANTGELFF. The entire variable domain, with the rest obtained from reference TRBV7-8 and TRBJ2-2, is as follows: GAGVSQSPRYKVAKRGQDVALRCDPISGHVSLFWYQQALGQGPEFLTYFQNEAQLDKSGLPSDRFFAERPEGSVSTLKIQRTQQEDSAVYLCASSPPGRTSGRANTGELFFGEGSRLTVL.

Only a few counts were recorded for this clone. The genes are TRBV18 and TRBJ1-2, with 7 bases that match TRBD1. Per the germline V gene, CDR1 is KGHSH and CDR2 is LQKENI. Germline trimming cut 3 bases from V and 6 bases from J; bases unmatched to any gene: 7. This CDR3 has 14 residues. The CDR3 sequence is CASSPSTGIHGYTF. CDR3 sequence (DNA): TGTGCCAGCTCACCTTCGACAGGGATCCATGGCTACACCTTC.

The chain carries TRBV28 and TRBJ2-7; D is possibly TRBD1 (6 bases). The CDR3 length is 14 residues. With 4 bases removed from V and 2 bases from J, the gap between germline ends came to 12 bases. Germline CDR1 reads MDHEN; CDR2 reads SYDVKM. The CDR3 is CASSSNRETYEQYF. The CDR3, as DNA: TGTGCCAGCAGTTCTAACAGGGAAACCTACGAGCAGTACTTC.

The genes are TRBV7-8 and TRBJ2-6; 8 bases map to TRBD2. CDR3 length equals 16 residues. Trimming cost V 5 bases and J 1 base; bases outside gene matches: 4. Germline CDR1 and CDR2: SGHVS and FQNEAQ. The CDR3 DNA reads TGTGCCAGCAGCGCCTCGGGGGGGTCTGGGGCCAACGTCCTGACTTTC. This gives the protein CASSASGGSGANVLTF. The variable domain in full, with the rest retrieved from reference TRBV7-8 and TRBJ2-6, is GAGVSQSPRYKVAKRGQDVALRCDPISGHVSLFWYQQALGQGPEFLTYFQNEAQLDKSGLPSDRFFAERPEGSVSTLKIQRTQQEDSAVYLCASSASGGSGANVLTFGAGSRLTVL.

The chain couples TRBV4-1 to TRBJ2-7, with 13 bases that match TRBD2. CDR1 and CDR2 from the germline V gene are MGHRA and YSYEKL. V was pared by 5 bases and J by 0 bases, with 10 bases of the junction left unmatched. CDR3 length: 18 amino acids. The CDR3 spells CASSSQLAGGSISYEQYF. In DNA form, the CDR3 reads TGCGCCAGCAGCTCTCAACTAGCGGGAGGGTCAATCTCCTACGAGCAGTACTTC.

This sequence joins TRBV4-2 and TRBJ1-3; no definite D call. Trimming removed 3 bases at V and 0 bases at J, with 18 bases between. The CDR3 is 18 residues long. Germline lookup yields CDR1 LGHNA and CDR2 YNFKEQ. CDR3: CASSQAPAEVISGNTIYF. The CDR3 nucleotides are TGTGCCAGCAGCCAGGCTCCGGCCGAGGTGATCTCTGGAAACACCATATATTTT.